This T cell receptor beta chain was found in a study of OX40 agonist ivuxolimab in advanced cancers. As regards this clone: As yet, its antigen is unknown.

Autoimmune disease history or systemic immunosuppression disqualified patients. Study results and caveats: There were, on average, more expanded clones in CD8+ T cells than in CD4+.

Germline V gene sequence: CDR1 SGHRS, CDR2 YFSETQ. The CDR3 has 16 residues. Trimming pared 0 bases from V and 1 base from J, leaving 12 bases between. Repertoires were generated with immunoSEQ multiplex PCR, while TCRdb's copy carries only in-frame clones and drops some. The sample carries about 90,000 clones, 90% recorded once. The input for sequencing was CD4+ or CD8+ T cells sorted from blood, taken in a trial of the OX40 agonist ivuxolimab. The clonotype was recovered from an adult with an advanced solid tumor such as melanoma, head and neck, liver or kidney cancer. The chain carries TRBV5-1 and TRBJ2-3, with D possibly being TRBD2 (7 bases). In DNA form, the CDR3 reads TGCGCCAGCAGCTTGGCCGGGGGGCAAGGCACAGATACGCAGTATTTT. It translates to CASSLAGGQGTDTQYF. The full variable domain, completed using reference TRBV5-1 and TRBJ2-3, is KAGVTQTPRYLIKTRGQQVTLSCSPISGHRSVSWYQQTPGQGLQFLFEYFSETQRNKGNFPGRFSGRQFSNSRSEMNVSTLELGDSALYLCASSLAGGQGTDTQYFGPGTRLTVL.